These 17 T cell receptor beta chains share one sample of origin, sequenced in a study of OX40 agonist ivuxolimab in advanced cancers. Here immunoSEQ multiplex PCR was the method, and the copy in TCRdb shows in-frame clones only, minus some. The data contain 30,000 or so clones, roughly 90% of them singletons. The starting material was CD4+ or CD8+ T cells sorted from blood, obtained in a trial of the OX40 agonist ivuxolimab. These receptors were taken from an adult with an advanced solid tumor such as melanoma, head and neck, liver or kidney cancer.

This clone appeared a single time. The chain recombines TRBV6-5 with TRBJ1-2; possible D gene TRBD1, 5 bases. Germline values: CDR1 MNHEY, CDR2 SVGAGI. The CDR3 runs to 13 residues. V was cut by 2 bases and J by 7 bases, with 11 bases left in between. CDR3 amino acids: CASSYNQGGGYTF. CDR3 nucleotide sequence: TGTGCCAGCAGTTACAACCAGGGAGGTGGCTACACCTTC.

The CDR3 protein is CASSLRLQGASYEQYF. In DNA form, the CDR3 reads TGCGCCAGCAGCTTAAGGCTACAGGGGGCCTCCTACGAGCAGTACTTC. This chain links TRBV5-1 with TRBJ2-7; TRBD1 agrees at 9 bases. This CDR3 region has 16 residues. The germline V gene has CDR1 SGHRS and CDR2 YFSETQ. V lost 2 bases, J lost 0 bases, and 6 bases stayed unmatched.

The rearrangement links TRBV28 to TRBJ1-1; D is perhaps TRBD1 (5 bases). V dropped 2 bases and J dropped 0 bases, with 13 bases sitting between them. The CDR3 is 16 amino acids. Germline V gene sequence: CDR1 MDHEN, CDR2 SYDVKM. CDR3 in amino acids: CASSLDRGQMNTEAFF. Written as DNA, the CDR3 is TGTGCCAGCAGTTTAGACCGGGGCCAAATGAACACTGAAGCTTTCTTT.

This chain links TRBV5-6 with TRBJ2-7, with D possibly being TRBD1 (7 bases). The germline CDR1 and CDR2 sequences are SGHDT and YYEEEE. The CDR3 has 14 residues. V lost 0 bases to trimming and J lost 5 bases, with 12 bases between them. This CDR3 is CASSLEQGRNEQYF. In nucleotides, the CDR3 is TGTGCCAGCAGCTTGGAACAGGGGAGGAACGAGCAGTACTTC.

The genes are TRBV28 and TRBJ2-1; D uncertain. Looked up from germline, CDR1 is MDHEN and CDR2 is SYDVKM. V was clipped by 6 bases and J by 10 bases, with 7 bases between them. CDR3 length: 10 amino acids. DNA for the CDR3: TGTGCCAGCAGCCAACGGGAGCAGTTCTTC. It yields the protein CASSQREQFF.

The chain joins TRBV4-1 to TRBJ1-3, with no clear D. CDR3 size: 15 residues. The germline gives CDR1 MGHRA, CDR2 YSYEKL. V was clipped by 3 bases and J by 7 bases, with 16 bases between them. CDR3 protein: CASSHGVWEANTIYF. In DNA form, the CDR3 reads TGCGCCAGCAGCCACGGCGTCTGGGAGGCGAACACCATATATTTT.

This chain connects TRBV19 to TRBJ2-7; no clear D gene. Germline CDR1 reads LNHDA; CDR2 reads SQIVND (reference sequence). This CDR3 is built from 14 residues. Trimming stripped 1 base from V and 5 bases from J, with 12 bases between. CDR3 DNA sequence: TGTGCCAGTAGTATAGTTTCCGCCAGCGACGAGCAGTACTTC. This encodes CASSIVSASDEQYF.

In its sample, this clone was seen once. The rearrangement links TRBV7-6 to TRBJ2-2; D may be TRBD1 (6 bases). Germline CDR1 SGHVS, CDR2 FNYEAQ. The length of the CDR3 is 14 residues. The germline V and J ends were trimmed by 8 bases and 0 bases, with 10 bases remaining between them. CDR3 region: CASRQDANTGELFF. The CDR3 bases are TGTGCCAGCCGACAGGACGCGAACACCGGGGAGCTGTTTTTT.

The rearrangement links TRBV7-2 to TRBJ2-2; unclear D gene. The length of the CDR3 is 17 residues. V dropped 1 base and J dropped 3 bases, with 15 bases sitting between them. Germline V gives CDR1 SGHTA, CDR2 FQGNSA. The CDR3 DNA sequence: TGTGCCAGCAGCTTAGAACAACAAACGGCCCACACCGGGGAGCTGTTTTTT. Translation gives CASSLEQQTAHTGELFF.

This chain joins TRBV30 and TRBJ1-6; D remains ambiguous. Germline V gene sequence: CDR1 GTSNPN, CDR2 SVGIG (reference sequence). V lost 2 bases and J 0 bases, leaving 11 bases between the germline ends. The CDR3 loop spans 16 amino acids. The CDR3 is CAWSIKGSSYNSPLHF. The DNA of the CDR3 is TGTGCCTGGAGTATTAAGGGAAGCTCCTATAATTCACCCCTCCACTTT.

The gene calls are TRBV7-9 and TRBJ2-3, with 12 positions matching TRBD2. Losses at the gene ends were 5 bases for V and 0 bases for J; bases not matched to a gene: 6. CDR3 length: 17 amino acids. Germline loops: CDR1 SEHNR, CDR2 FQNEAQ (reference sequence). The CDR3 DNA reads as TGTGCCAGCAGCCCTTACCTAGCGGGGGGGAGCACAGATACGCAGTATTTT. Amino acids: CASSPYLAGGSTDTQYF.

V usage is TRBV29-1 and J usage is TRBJ1-1, with D unclear. V lost 3 bases and J lost 2, with 13 bases in between. This CDR3 spans 14 amino acids. The V gene's germline CDR1 is SQVTM and CDR2 ANQGSEA. CDR3 nucleotides: TGCAGCGTTGACTTTCGGGCAGGTAACACTGAAGCTTTCTTT. This translates into CSVDFRAGNTEAFF.

This clone is termed medium-sized. The genes are TRBV9 and TRBJ2-4; TRBD1 or TRBD2 may be the D gene (5 bases each). Germline CDR1 reads SGDLS; CDR2 reads YYNGEE. The CDR3 spans 12 residues. Trimming pared 3 bases from V and 11 bases from J, leaving 12 bases between. DNA of the CDR3: TGTGCCAGCAGCGGGACCCAGGGACTTCAGTACTTC. Its protein is CASSGTQGLQYF.

This clone was recorded once. This chain connects TRBV6-9 to TRBJ2-1; D is ambiguous. The V end was cut by 6 bases, the J end by 10 bases, with 13 bases between. The V gene's germline CDR1 is MNHGY and CDR2 SVAAGI. The CDR3 is 12 residues long. The CDR3 bases are TGTGCCAGCAGCCACGGGCGCTACGAGCAGTTCTTC. Encoded protein: CASSHGRYEQFF.

The chain combines TRBV5-1 with TRBJ1-1; TRBD1 matches at 7 bases. Per the germline V gene, CDR1 is SGHRS and CDR2 is YFSETQ. The CDR3 totals 16 residues. Trimming took 0 bases from V and 0 from J; bases not matched to a gene: 5. Written as DNA, the CDR3 is TGCGCCAGCAGCTTGGTACCAGGGGGAGTGAACACTGAAGCTTTCTTT. Protein: CASSLVPGGVNTEAFF.

This chain uses TRBV7-9 with TRBJ2-7, with D unclear. The germline CDR1 and CDR2 sequences are SEHNR and FQNEAQ (reference sequence). V lost 1 base and J lost 0, with 16 bases in between. The CDR3 has 17 amino acids. The CDR3 sequence is CASSLDSPTEYSYEQYF. The CDR3 DNA reads as TGTGCCAGCAGCTTAGACTCCCCCACAGAATACTCCTACGAGCAGTACTTC.

The sample holds one count of this clone. The gene calls are TRBV2 and TRBJ1-5; no clear D. V gave up 6 bases and J gave up 9 bases, with 9 bases separating them. Germline CDR1 SNHLY, CDR2 FYNNEI. This CDR3 comprises 11 residues. The CDR3 DNA reads as TGTGCCAGCAGCGGTTATGGGCCCCAGCATTTT. Its protein product is CASSGYGPQHF.